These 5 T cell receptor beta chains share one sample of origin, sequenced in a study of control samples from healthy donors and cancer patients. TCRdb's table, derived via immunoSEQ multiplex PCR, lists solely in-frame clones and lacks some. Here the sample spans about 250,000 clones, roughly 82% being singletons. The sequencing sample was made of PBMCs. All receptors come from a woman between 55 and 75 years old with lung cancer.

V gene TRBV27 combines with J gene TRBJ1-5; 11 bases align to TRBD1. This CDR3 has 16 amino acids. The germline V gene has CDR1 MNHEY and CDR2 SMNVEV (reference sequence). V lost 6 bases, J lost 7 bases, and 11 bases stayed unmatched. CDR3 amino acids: CASRRRGTGGIQPQHF. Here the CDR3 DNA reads TGTGCCAGCAGAAGACGAGGGACAGGGGGTATCCAGCCCCAGCATTTT.

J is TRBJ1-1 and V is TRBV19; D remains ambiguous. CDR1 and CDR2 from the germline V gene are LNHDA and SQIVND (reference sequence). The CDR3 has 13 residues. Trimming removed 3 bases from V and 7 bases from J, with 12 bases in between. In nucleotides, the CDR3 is TGTGCCAGTAGTATTATCACGTGGGGTGAAGCTTTCTTT. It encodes CASSIITWGEAFF. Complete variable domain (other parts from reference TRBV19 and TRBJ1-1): DGGITQSPKYLFRKEGQNVTLSCEQNLNHDAMYWYRQDPGQGLRLIYYSQIVNDFQKGDIAEGYSVSREKKESFPLTVTSAQKNPTAFYLCASSIITWGEAFFGQGTRLTVV.

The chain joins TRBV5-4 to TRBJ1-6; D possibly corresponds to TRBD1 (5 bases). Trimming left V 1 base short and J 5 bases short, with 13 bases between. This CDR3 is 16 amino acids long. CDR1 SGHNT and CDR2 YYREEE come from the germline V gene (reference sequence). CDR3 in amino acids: CASSLRAQGDNSPLHF. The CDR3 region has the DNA TGTGCCAGCAGCTTGCGGGCCCAGGGAGATAATTCACCCCTCCACTTT. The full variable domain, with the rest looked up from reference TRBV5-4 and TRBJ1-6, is ETGVTQSPTHLIKTRGQQVTLRCSSQSGHNTVSWYQQALGQGPQFIFQYYREEENGRGNFPPRFSGLQFPNYSSELNVNALELDDSALYLCASSLRAQGDNSPLHFGNGTRLTVT.

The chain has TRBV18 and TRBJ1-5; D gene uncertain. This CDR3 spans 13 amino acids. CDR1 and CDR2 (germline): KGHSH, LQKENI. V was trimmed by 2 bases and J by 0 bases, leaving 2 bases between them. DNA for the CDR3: TGTGCCAGCTCACCAGGTAGCAATCAGCCCCAGCATTTT. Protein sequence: CASSPGSNQPQHF.

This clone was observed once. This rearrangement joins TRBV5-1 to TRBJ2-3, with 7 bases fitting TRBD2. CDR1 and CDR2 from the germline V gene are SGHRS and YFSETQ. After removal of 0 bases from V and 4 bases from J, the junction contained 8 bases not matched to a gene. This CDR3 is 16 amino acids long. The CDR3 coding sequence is TGCGCCAGCAGCTTGGCTAGCGGCCCGGGGGCAGATACGCAGTATTTT. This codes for CASSLASGPGADTQYF.